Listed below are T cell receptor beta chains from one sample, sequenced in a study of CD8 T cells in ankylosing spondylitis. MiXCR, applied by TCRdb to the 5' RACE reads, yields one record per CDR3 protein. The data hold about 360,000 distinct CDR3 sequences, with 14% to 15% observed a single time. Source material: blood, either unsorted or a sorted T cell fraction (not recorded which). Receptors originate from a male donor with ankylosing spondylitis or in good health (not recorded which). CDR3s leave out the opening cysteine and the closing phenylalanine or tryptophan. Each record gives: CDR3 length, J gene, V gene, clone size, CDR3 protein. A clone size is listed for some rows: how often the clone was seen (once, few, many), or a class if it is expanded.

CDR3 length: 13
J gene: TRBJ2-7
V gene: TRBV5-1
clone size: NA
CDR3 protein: ASSIGRMGDYEQY

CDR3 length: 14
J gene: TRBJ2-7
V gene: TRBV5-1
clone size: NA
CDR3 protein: ASSAQGQGSVSEQY

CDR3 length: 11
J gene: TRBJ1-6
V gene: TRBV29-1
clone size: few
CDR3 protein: SVSTGNNTPLH

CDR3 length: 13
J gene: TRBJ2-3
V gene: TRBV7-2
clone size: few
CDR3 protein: ASSPGGFSTDTQY

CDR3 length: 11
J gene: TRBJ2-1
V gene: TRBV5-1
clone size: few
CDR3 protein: ASSLSVVNEQF

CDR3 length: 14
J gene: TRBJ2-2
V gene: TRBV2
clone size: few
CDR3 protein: ASSEDPRESTGELF

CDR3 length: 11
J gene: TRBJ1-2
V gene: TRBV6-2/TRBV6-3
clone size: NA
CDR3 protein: ASSYSVNYGYT

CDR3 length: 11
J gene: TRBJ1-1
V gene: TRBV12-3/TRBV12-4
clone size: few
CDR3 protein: ASSLSQPAGAF

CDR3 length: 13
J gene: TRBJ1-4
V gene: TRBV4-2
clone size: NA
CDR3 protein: ASSPHFNGDEKLF

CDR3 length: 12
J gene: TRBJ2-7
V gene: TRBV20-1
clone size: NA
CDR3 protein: SPQGPPFSYEQY

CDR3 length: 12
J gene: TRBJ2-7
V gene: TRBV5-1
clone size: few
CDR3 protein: ASSSGTLNYEQY

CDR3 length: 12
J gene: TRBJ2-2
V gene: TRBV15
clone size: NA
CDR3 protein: ATTPGLNTGELF

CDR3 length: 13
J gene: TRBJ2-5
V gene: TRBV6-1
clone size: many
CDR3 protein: ASSTGLALRETQY

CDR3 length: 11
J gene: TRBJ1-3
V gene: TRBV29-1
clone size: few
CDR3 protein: SVVGQVANTIY

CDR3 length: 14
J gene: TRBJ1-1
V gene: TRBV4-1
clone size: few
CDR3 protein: ASSPVGGRPVSQAF

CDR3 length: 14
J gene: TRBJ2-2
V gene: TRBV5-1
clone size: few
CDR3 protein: ASSLWGREGTGELF

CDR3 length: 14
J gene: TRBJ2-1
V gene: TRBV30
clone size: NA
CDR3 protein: AWSVRRASSYNEQF

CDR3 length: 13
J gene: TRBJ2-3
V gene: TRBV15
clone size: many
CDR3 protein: ATSRQEDFTDTQY

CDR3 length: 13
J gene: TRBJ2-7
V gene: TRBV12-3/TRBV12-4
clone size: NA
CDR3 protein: ASTPRGSGRHEQY

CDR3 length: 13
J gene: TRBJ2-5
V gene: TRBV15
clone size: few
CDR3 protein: ATSRDSGGGETQY

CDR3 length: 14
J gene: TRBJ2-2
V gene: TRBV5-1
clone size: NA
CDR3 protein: ASSSLAGANTGELF

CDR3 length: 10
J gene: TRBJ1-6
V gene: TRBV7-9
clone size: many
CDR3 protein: ASSQGDSPLH

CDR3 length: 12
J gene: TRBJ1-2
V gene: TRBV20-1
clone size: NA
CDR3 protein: SARDRGRDYGYT

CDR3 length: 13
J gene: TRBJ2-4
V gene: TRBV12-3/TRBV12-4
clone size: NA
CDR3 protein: ASSPSGGAKNIQY

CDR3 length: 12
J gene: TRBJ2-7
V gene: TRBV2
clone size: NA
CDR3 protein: ASSEGRGAPEQY

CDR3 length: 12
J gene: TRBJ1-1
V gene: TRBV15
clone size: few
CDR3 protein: ATSGQGAGTEAF

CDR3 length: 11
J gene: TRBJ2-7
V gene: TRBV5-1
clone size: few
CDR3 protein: ASRDRGFYEQY

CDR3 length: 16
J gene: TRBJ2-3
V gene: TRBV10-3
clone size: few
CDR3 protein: AIKSRAGTGGSTDTQY

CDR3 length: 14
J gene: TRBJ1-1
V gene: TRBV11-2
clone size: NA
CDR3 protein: ASSLDLRRLNTEAF

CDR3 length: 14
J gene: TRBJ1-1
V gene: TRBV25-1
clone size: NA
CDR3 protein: ASSEVQGAGNTEAF

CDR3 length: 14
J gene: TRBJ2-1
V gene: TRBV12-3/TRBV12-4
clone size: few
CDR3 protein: ASSSSWSHVYNEQF

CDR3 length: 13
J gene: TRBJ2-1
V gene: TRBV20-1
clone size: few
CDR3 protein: SATRDGVAGNEQF

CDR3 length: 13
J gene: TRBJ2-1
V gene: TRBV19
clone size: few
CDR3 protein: ASSRGSDLKNEQF

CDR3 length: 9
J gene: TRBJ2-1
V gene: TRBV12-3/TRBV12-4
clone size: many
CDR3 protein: ASSIYNEQF

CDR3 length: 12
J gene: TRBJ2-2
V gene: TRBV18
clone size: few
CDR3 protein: ASSPQGWTGELF

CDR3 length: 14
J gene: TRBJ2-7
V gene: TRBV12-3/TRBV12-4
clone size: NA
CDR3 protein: ASSWGLAGAPHEQY

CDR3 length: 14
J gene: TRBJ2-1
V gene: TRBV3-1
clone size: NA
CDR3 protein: ASSQDGLAGVVEQF

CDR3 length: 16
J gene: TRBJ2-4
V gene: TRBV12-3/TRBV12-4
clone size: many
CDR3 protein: ASSLAHASGLAKNIQY

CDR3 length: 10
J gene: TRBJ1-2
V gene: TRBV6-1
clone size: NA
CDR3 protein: ASNTGNYGYT

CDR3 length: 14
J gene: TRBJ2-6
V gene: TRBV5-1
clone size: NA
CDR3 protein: ASSWGDTSGANVLT

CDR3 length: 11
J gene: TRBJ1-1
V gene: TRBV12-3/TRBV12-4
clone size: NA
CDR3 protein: ASRGERPTEAF

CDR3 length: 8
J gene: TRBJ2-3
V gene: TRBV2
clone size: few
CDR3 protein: ASSGGTQY

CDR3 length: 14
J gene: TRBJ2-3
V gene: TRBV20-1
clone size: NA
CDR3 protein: SARGWPGGRTDTQY

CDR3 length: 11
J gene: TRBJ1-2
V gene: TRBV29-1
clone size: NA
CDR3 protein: SVEDSRIYGYT

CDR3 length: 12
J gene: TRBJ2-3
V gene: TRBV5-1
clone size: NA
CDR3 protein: ASSSDRARDTQY

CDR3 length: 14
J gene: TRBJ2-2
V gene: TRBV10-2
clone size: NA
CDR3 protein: ASSERSSLGTGELF

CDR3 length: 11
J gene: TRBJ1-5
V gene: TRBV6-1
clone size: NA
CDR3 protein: ASSEQGEQPQH

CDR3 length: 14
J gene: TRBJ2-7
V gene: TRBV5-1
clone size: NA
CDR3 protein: ASRSGGAEKGNEQY

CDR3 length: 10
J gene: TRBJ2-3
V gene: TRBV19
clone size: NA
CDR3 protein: ASKAGALHLS